One and the same sample provided the 7 T cell receptor beta chains below, sequenced in a study of vaccination and CD4 T cells after COVID-19. Cultured CD4+ T-cell DNA underwent Oncomine TCR Beta short-read sequencing. TCRdb recomputed calls from the PCR reads with MiXCR, one row per CDR3 protein. The top ten clones hold around 28% of a sample with 3,300 or so distinct CDR3 sequences, 25% to 40% of them seen once. Treatment of the sample: approximately 11-day PBMC culture with coronavirus spike peptide pools or control peptides (ViraFEST assay). These receptors have no known antigen. The specimen was CD4+ T cells from blood, cultured in vitro. These receptor sequences come from a human donor who had recovered from COVID-19.

The chain joins TRBV21-1 to TRBJ2-7; the D call TRBD1 from the table was never checked on the DNA. TRBV21-1 constitutes a pseudogene. The CDR3 runs to 16 residues. The chain's CDR3 is CASSKAGAGSPYEQYF. The CDR3 DNA reads as TGTGCCAGCAGCAAAGCAGGGGCAGGTTCCCCCTACGAGCAGTACTTC.

J is TRBJ2-2 and V is TRBV7-9, with 14 bases that match TRBD2. This CDR3 spans 17 amino acids. CDR1 is SEHNR and CDR2 is FQNEAQ in the germline V gene (reference sequence). J gave up 4 bases and V 5 bases, and 6 bases lay outside the gene matches. CDR3 nucleotide sequence: TGTGCCAGCAGCGCGACTAGCGGGGGGGCAGGCACCGGGGAGCTGTTTTTT. It codes for CASSATSGGAGTGELFF. Full variable domain (outside the CDR3, taken from reference TRBV7-9 and TRBJ2-2): DTGVSQNPRHKITKRGQNVTFRCDPISEHNRLYWYRQTLGQGPEFLTYFQNEAQLEKSRLLSDRFSAERPKGSFSTLEIQRTEQGDSAMYLCASSATSGGAGTGELFFGEGSRLTVL.

This clonotype was detected a few times. The V gene is TRBV29-1, the J gene TRBJ1-2; possibly TRBD1 for D (5 bases). This CDR3 is 14 amino acids long. The V gene's germline CDR1 is SQVTM and CDR2 ANQGSEA. The V end lost 5 bases, the J end lost 3 bases, and 16 bases lay between the germline ends. DNA for the CDR3: TGCAGCGTTCGGAACGGGGGGAATGACTATGGCTACACCTTC. Translation gives CSVRNGGNDYGYTF.

Only a few counts were recorded for this clonotype. The V gene is TRBV6-1, the J gene TRBJ1-3; D unclear. Germline V gene sequence: CDR1 MNHNS, CDR2 SASEGT. The length of the CDR3 is 15 residues. Trimming took off 3 bases at V and 2 bases at J, with 11 bases between the two ends. The CDR3 spells CASSDLGQTGNTIYF. In nucleotides, the CDR3 is TGTGCCAGCAGTGATTTAGGCCAGACTGGAAACACCATATATTTT.

This clonotype is deemed medium-sized. The V call is TRBV30, the J call TRBJ1-1; D ambiguous. Trimming stripped 3 bases from V and 1 base from J, with 9 bases between. The germline CDR1 and CDR2 sequences are GTSNPN and SVGIG (reference sequence). This CDR3 has 13 amino acids. As DNA, the CDR3 is TGTGCCTGGAGCGCCCACCCGAACACTGAAGCTTTCTTT. Its protein product is CAWSAHPNTEAFF.

By share, this clonotype ranks as medium-sized. The chain uses TRBV6-1 and TRBJ1-1; 8 positions agree with TRBD1. Germline V gives CDR1 MNHNS, CDR2 SASEGT. The trim removed 7 bases at V and 1 base at J, leaving 11 bases unmatched. This CDR3 region has 16 residues. Here the CDR3 reads CASTTTGGIRNTEAFF. The CDR3, as DNA: TGTGCCAGCACCACTACAGGGGGTATAAGGAACACTGAAGCTTTCTTT.

This chain uses TRBV6-1 with TRBJ1-5, with D uncertain. Germline CDR1 MNHNS, CDR2 SASEGT. This CDR3 is built from 13 residues. V gave up 7 bases and J gave up 3 bases, with 10 bases separating them. The CDR3 loop is CASNQAFNQPQHF. Written as DNA, the CDR3 is TGTGCCAGCAACCAGGCTTTCAATCAGCCCCAGCATTTT.